This T cell receptor (beta chain) was captured by sequencing in a study of Ad26.COV2.S vaccination and SARS-CoV-2 variants. This sample's treatment: about 20 received Ad26.COV2.S at low or high dose, single or two shots; several received placebo; per-sample allocation not given. Samples came from day 63 after the first vaccine or placebo injection. TCRdb's table, derived via immunoSEQ multiplex PCR, lists solely in-frame clones and lacks some. Among about 440,000 clones listed, about nine tenths were seen once. Germline assignment: CDR1 SGHTA and CDR2 FQGNSA. With V trimmed by 0 bases and J by 8 bases, 0 bases remained unmatched. The CDR3 has 13 amino acids.

The chain couples TRBV7-2 to TRBJ1-4, with 7 bases lining up with TRBD1. This specimen was peripheral blood, taken in a trial of Ad26.COV2.S vaccine versus placebo. This receptor was identified in a person between 18 and 59 years old who received the Ad26.COV2.S COVID-19 vaccine or a placebo. The CDR3 protein is CASSLADREKLFF. The CDR3 DNA reads TGTGCCAGCAGCTTAGCGGACAGGGAAAAACTGTTTTTT.